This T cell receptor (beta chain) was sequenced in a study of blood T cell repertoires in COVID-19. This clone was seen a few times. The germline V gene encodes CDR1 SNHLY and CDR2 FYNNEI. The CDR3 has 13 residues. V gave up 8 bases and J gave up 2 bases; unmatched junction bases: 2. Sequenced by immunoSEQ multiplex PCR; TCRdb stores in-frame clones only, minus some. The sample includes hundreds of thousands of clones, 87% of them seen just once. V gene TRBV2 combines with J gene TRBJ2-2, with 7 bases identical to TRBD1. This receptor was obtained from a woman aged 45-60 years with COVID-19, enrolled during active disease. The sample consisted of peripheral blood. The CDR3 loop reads CASGTENTGELFF. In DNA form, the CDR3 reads TGTGCCAGCGGGACAGAAAACACCGGGGAGCTGTTTTTT.